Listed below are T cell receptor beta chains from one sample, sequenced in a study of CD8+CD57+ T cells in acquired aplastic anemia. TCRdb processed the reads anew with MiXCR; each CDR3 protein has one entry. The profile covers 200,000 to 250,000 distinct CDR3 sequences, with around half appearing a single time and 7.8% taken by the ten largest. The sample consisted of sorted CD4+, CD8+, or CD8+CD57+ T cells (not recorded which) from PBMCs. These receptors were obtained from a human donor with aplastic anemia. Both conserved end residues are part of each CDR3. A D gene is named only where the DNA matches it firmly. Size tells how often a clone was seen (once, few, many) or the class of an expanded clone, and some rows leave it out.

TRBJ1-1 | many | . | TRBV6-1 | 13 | TGTGCCAGCAGCCCGACAGAGAACACTGAAGCTTTCTTT | CASSPTENTEAFF
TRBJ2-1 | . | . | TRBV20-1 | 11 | TGCAGTGCTAGTCGGTCCAATGAGCAGTTCTTC | CSASRSNEQFF
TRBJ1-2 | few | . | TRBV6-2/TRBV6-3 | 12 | TGTGCCAGCAGTTACTCAGACTATGGCTACACCTTC | CASSYSDYGYTF
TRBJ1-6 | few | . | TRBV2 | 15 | TGTGCCAGCAGTGTCGGGCGGTCCGATAATTCACCCCTCCACTTT | CASSVGRSDNSPLHF
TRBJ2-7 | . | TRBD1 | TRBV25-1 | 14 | TGTGCCAACAGTCGTGGGACAGAAGCCTACGAGCAGTACTTC | CANSRGTEAYEQYF
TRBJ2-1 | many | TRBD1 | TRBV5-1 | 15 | TGCGCCAGCAGCAGGGGGACAGGGGCCGAAGATGAGCAGTTCTTC | CASSRGTGAEDEQFF
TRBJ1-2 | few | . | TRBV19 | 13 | TGTGCCAGTAGTATTGGACACGGCTATGGCTACACCTTC | CASSIGHGYGYTF
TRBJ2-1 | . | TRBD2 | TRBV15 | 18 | TGTGCCACCAGCAGAGACCAATCGACTAGCGGACCTTCGAATGAGCAGTTCTTC | CATSRDQSTSGPSNEQFF
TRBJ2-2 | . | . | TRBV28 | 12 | TGTGCCAGCAGCCATTTCACCGGGGAGCTGTTTTTT | CASSHFTGELFF
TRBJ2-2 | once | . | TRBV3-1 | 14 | TGTGCCAGCAGCCCAGGCCCGAGCACCGGGGAGCTGTTTTTT | CASSPGPSTGELFF
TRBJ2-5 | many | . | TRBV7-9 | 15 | TGTGCCAGCAGCCACCGGGACCCATATAAAGAGACCCAGTACTTC | CASSHRDPYKETQYF
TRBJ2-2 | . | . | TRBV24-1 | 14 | TGTGCCACCAGTGATCAAGGGACGGCCCGGGAGCTGTTTTTT | CATSDQGTARELFF
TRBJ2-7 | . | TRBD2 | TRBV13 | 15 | TGTGCCAGCAGCTTAGCGGGAGGGTCCTACAATGAGCAGTACTTC | CASSLAGGSYNEQYF
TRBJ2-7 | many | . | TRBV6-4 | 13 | TGTGCCAGCAGTGATGGGGACTCGGGCGAGCAGTACTTC | CASSDGDSGEQYF
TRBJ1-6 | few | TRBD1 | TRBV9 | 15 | TGTGCCAGCAGCGGCATAACAGGGGATAATTCACCCCTCCACTTT | CASSGITGDNSPLHF
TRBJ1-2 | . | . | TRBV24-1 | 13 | TGTGCCACCAGTGATTATCAGGGATATGGCTACACCTTC | CATSDYQGYGYTF
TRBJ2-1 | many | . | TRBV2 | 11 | TGTGCCAGCGACATCTCCAATGAGCAGTTCTTC | CASDISNEQFF
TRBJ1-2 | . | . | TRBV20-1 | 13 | TGCAGTGCTCTACACGGGACGGGCTATGGCTACACCTTC | CSALHGTGYGYTF
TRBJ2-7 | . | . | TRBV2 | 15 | TGTGCCAGCAGCCCGCTAACATCATCCTCCTACGAGCAGTACTTC | CASSPLTSSSYEQYF
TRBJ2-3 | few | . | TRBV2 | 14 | TGTGCCAGCAGTGAGGACTACAGCACAGATACGCAGTATTTT | CASSEDYSTDTQYF
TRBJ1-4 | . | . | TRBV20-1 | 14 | TGCAGTGCTGCCGACTCCTCAACTAATGAAAAACTGTTTTTT | CSAADSSTNEKLFF
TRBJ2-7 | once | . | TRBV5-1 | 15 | TGCGCCAGCAGCCCAACCGGGACGGGCTCCTACGAGCAGTACTTC | CASSPTGTGSYEQYF
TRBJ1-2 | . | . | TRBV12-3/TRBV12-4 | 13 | TGTGCCAGCAGTTTGGGGGGGCTGGTTGGCTACACCTTC | CASSLGGLVGYTF
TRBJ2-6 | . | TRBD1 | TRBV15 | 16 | TGTGCCACCAGCAGAGGGACAGGCTCTGGGGCCAACGTCCTGACTTTC | CATSRGTGSGANVLTF
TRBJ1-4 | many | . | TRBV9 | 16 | TGTGCCAGCAGCTATCGTAGTGGTTCGGAAAATGAAAAACTGTTTTTT | CASSYRSGSENEKLFF
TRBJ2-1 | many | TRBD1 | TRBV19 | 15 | TGTGCCAGTAAGCCAACAGGGGGTGCTTACAATGAGCAGTTCTTC | CASKPTGGAYNEQFF
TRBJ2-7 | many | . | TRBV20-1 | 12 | TGCAGTGCTAGCCCAGGACGCCACGAGCAGTACTTC | CSASPGRHEQYF
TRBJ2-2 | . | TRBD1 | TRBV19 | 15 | TGTGCCAGTAGTATAAACAGGGGGGACACCGGGGAGCTGTTTTTT | CASSINRGDTGELFF
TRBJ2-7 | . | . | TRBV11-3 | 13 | TGTGCCAGCAGCTTAACACCCTCCTGCGAGCAGTACTTC | CASSLTPSCEQYF
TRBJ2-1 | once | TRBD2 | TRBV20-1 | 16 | TGCAGTGCTAGAGATTACGGACTAGCGGGAGACGATGAGCAGTTCTTC | CSARDYGLAGDDEQFF
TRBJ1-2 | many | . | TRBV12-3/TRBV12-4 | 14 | TGTGCCAGCAGCCGCGACAGGATCAACTATGGCTACACCTTC | CASSRDRINYGYTF
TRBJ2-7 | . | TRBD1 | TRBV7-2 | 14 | TGTGCCAACAGCCCCCGGGACAGGGTGGACGAGCAGTACTTC | CANSPRDRVDEQYF
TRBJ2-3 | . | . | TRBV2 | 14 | TGTGCCACTAACCCTGGGACGGACACAGATACGCAGTATTTT | CATNPGTDTDTQYF
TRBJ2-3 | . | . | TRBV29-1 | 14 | TGCAGCGCCACAACAGGGTTCAACACAGATACGCAGTATTTT | CSATTGFNTDTQYF
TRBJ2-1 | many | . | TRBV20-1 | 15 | TGCAGTGCTCAGCCACAGGGAGGGGACTACAATGAGCAGTTCTTC | CSAQPQGGDYNEQFF